One and the same sample provided the 24 T cell receptor beta chains below, sequenced in a study of vaccination and CD4 T cells after COVID-19. TCRdb reanalysed the PCR reads using MiXCR and keeps one entry per CDR3 protein. The sample yields about 21,000 distinct CDR3 sequences, roughly 56% seen once. The sample was CD4+ T cells from blood, taken before SARS-CoV-2 vaccination. These receptor sequences come from a human donor who had recovered from COVID-19.

This chain links TRBV7-9 with TRBJ2-3, with 8 bases matching TRBD1. This CDR3 contains 15 residues. Germline-derived CDR1 and CDR2 are SEHNR and FQNEAQ (reference sequence). Trimming at V came to 5 bases and at J to 2 bases, leaving 6 bases not matched to a gene. CDR3 sequence (DNA): TGTGCCAGCAGCAAAAGGGGACAGGCCACAGATACGCAGTATTTT. Its translation: CASSKRGQATDTQYF.

The chain uses TRBV4-1 and TRBJ1-2; D gene unclear. Looked up from germline, CDR1 is MGHRA and CDR2 is YSYEKL. V was clipped by 1 base and J by 7 bases, with 16 bases between them. CDR3 size: 15 residues. CDR3 nucleotide sequence: TGCGCCAGCAGCCAAGCGGGAGGAGCCCCCCGTGGCTACACCTTC. Protein product: CASSQAGGAPRGYTF.

The chain has TRBV20-1 and TRBJ2-7; 13 nucleotides agree with TRBD2. Germline V lookup: CDR1 DFQATT, CDR2 SNEGSKA (reference sequence). CDR3 size: 16 residues. Trimming at V came to 0 bases and at J to 5 bases, leaving 7 bases not matched to a gene. The DNA for the CDR3 is TGCAGTGCTAGAGATTCAGGACTAGCGGGAGTTAACGAGCAGTACTTC. It specifies CSARDSGLAGVNEQYF.

The rearrangement links TRBV19 to TRBJ2-2; D may match TRBD1 or TRBD2 (5 bases each). The CDR3 is 15 residues long. The germline gives CDR1 LNHDA, CDR2 SQIVND (reference sequence). V lost 7 bases and J 7 bases, leaving 19 bases between the germline ends. The CDR3 region is CASTPLRRGFGELFF. The CDR3 bases are TGTGCCAGTACCCCATTGCGCCGGGGCTTCGGGGAGCTGTTTTTT.

The chain carries TRBV4-1 and TRBJ2-5, with a weak D call TRBD1 (6 bases). Trimming removed 0 bases at V and 2 bases at J, with 13 bases between. Germline CDR1 is MGHRA and CDR2 is YSYEKL. This CDR3 is built from 16 residues. CDR3 protein: CASSQETTGQQETQYF. The CDR3 nucleotides are TGCGCCAGCAGCCAAGAGACCACCGGACAGCAAGAGACCCAGTACTTC.

The chain couples TRBV6-1 to TRBJ1-5; D is ambiguous. The CDR3 is made up of 14 amino acids. The V end lost 5 bases, the J end lost 5 bases, and 13 bases lay between the germline ends. Germline lookup yields CDR1 MNHNS and CDR2 SASEGT. The chain's CDR3 is CASSPPLRDQPQHF. The CDR3 nucleotides are TGTGCCAGCAGTCCCCCGCTAAGGGATCAGCCCCAGCATTTT.

V usage is TRBV4-2 and J usage is TRBJ2-2; 11 bases are shared with TRBD2. This CDR3 has 15 amino acids. V gave up 5 bases and J gave up 5 bases; unmatched junction bases: 4. In germline, CDR1 is LGHNA, CDR2 YNFKEQ. CDR3 DNA: TGTGCCAGCAGCACAAGGACTAGCGGGACCGGGGAGCTGTTTTTT. The encoded protein is CASSTRTSGTGELFF.

The gene calls are TRBV6-1 and TRBJ2-1; no definite D call. The V gene lost 1 base and the J gene lost 0 bases, with 10 bases spanning the gap. The CDR3 is 16 residues long. CDR1 is MNHNS, CDR2 SASEGT, per germline. The CDR3 DNA follows: TGTGCCAGCAGTGAAGTCTTGGGAAGCTCCTACAATGAGCAGTTCTTC. Encoded protein: CASSEVLGSSYNEQFF.

The chain links TRBV19 to TRBJ2-7; TRBD2 agrees at 10 bases. Germline V gives CDR1 LNHDA, CDR2 SQIVND (reference sequence). The CDR3 runs 14 residues. J gave up 4 bases and V 4 bases, and 4 bases lay outside the gene matches. In DNA form, the CDR3 reads TGTGCCAGTAGTACTTCGACTAGCGGGTACGAGCAGTACTTC. This gives the protein CASSTSTSGYEQYF.

The gene calls are TRBV28 and TRBJ1-2, with no clear D. There are 14 residues in the CDR3. Trimming removed 2 bases at V and 4 bases at J, with 11 bases between. Germline CDR1 reads MDHEN; CDR2 reads SYDVKM. In nucleotides, the CDR3 is TGTGCCAGCAGTTTAACGGGGTGGAGCTATGGCTACACCTTC. Translated, it gives CASSLTGWSYGYTF.

The V call is TRBV20-1, the J call TRBJ2-1; the D gene could be TRBD1 or TRBD2 (5 bases each). V lost 6 bases and J 3 bases, leaving 9 bases between the germline ends. The CDR3 has 12 amino acids. From germline, CDR1 is DFQATT and CDR2 SNEGSKA (reference sequence). The CDR3 DNA reads TGCAGTGCGGGGGAAGGCTACAATGAGCAGTTCTTC. Protein sequence: CSAGEGYNEQFF.

This clonotype was detected a few times. The chain employs TRBV6-2 or TRBV6-3 and TRBJ1-6; D ambiguous. This CDR3 is built from 12 residues. Germline V gene sequence: CDR1 MNHEY, CDR2 SVGEGT. V was trimmed by 11 bases and J by 5 bases, leaving 10 bases between them. CDR3 protein: CAVGLDNSPLHF. The CDR3 DNA reads TGTGCCGTGGGCCTAGATAATTCACCCCTCCACTTT.

This clonotype has only a few counts. This chain links TRBV6-1 with TRBJ2-3; 8 bases fit TRBD2. Germline V CDR1 and CDR2: MNHNS, SASEGT. This CDR3 has 14 residues. After removal of 6 bases from V and 6 bases from J, the junction contained 8 bases not matched to a gene. CDR3 sequence (DNA): TGTGCCAGCAGCCCAGCGGGAGTTCGGGATACGCAGTATTTT. It codes for CASSPAGVRDTQYF.

This clonotype was seen more than once but under ten times. This rearrangement joins TRBV10-3 to TRBJ1-1; TRBD1 matches at 7 bases. This CDR3 has 15 amino acids. Germline V CDR1 and CDR2: ENHRY, SYGVKD. Trimming at V came to 2 bases and at J to 1 base, leaving 4 bases not matched to a gene. The chain's CDR3 is CAISERNRGNTEAFF. The CDR3 bases are TGTGCCATCAGTGAGAGGAACAGGGGGAACACTGAAGCTTTCTTT.

This clonotype was detected only a few times. The genes are TRBV7-8 and TRBJ2-5, with a tentative D call TRBD2 (6 bases). This CDR3 is built from 14 residues. V gave up 6 bases and J gave up 7 bases, with 18 bases separating them. CDR1 is SGHVS and CDR2 is FQNEAQ in the germline V gene. CDR3 residues: CASRPAGLYGTQYF. The CDR3 bases are TGTGCCAGCAGACCAGCGGGCCTTTACGGGACCCAGTACTTC.

The chain recombines TRBV2 with TRBJ1-6; 10 nucleotides agree with TRBD1. CDR1 is SNHLY and CDR2 is FYNNEI in the germline V gene. The CDR3 is 14 residues long. V lost 8 bases to trimming and J lost 5 bases; unmatched junction nucleotides: 3. This chain's CDR3 is CASSGQGHNSPLHF. The CDR3 DNA is TGTGCCAGCTCGGGACAGGGGCATAATTCACCCCTCCACTTT.

The rearrangement joins TRBV29-1 to TRBJ1-1; 7 bases line up with TRBD1. Germline CDR1 is SQVTM and CDR2 is ANQGSEA. The CDR3 spans 12 residues. J lost 0 bases, V lost 7 bases, and 2 bases had no gene match. CDR3 bases: TGCAGCGGGGGACAGATGAACACTGAAGCTTTCTTT. Residues: CSGGQMNTEAFF.

The chain recombines TRBV4-3 with TRBJ2-3, with TRBD2 as a possible D gene (5 bases). CDR3 length: 14 residues. Germline lookup yields CDR1 LGHNA and CDR2 YSLEER. V lost 1 base and J lost 1, with 6 bases in between. The CDR3 loop is CASSQVGGTDTQYF. The CDR3 nucleotides are TGCGCCAGCAGCCAAGTCGGGGGCACAGATACGCAGTATTTT.

The CDR3 protein is CASSPHKGTSGSRYYEQYF. CDR3 nucleotides: TGTGCCAGCAGCCCACACAAAGGGACTAGCGGGAGCCGTTACTACGAGCAGTACTTC. The gene calls are TRBV7-2 and TRBJ2-7; TRBD2 aligns across 14 bases. Germline trimming cut 5 bases from V and 3 bases from J; bases unmatched to any gene: 15. From germline, CDR1 is SGHTA and CDR2 FQGNSA. The length of the CDR3 is 19 residues.

This clonotype was recorded a few times. The chain uses TRBV6-1 and TRBJ1-2; the D gene is possibly TRBD1 (6 bases). Per the germline V gene, CDR1 is MNHNS and CDR2 is SASEGT. The CDR3 totals 13 residues. V lost 8 bases, J lost 0 bases, and 10 bases lay in between. The CDR3 DNA follows: TGTGCCAGCCGGGACACAGCTAACTATGGCTACACCTTC. Encoded protein: CASRDTANYGYTF.

This chain uses TRBV19 with TRBJ1-1; tentative D call: TRBD1 (5 bases). Germline V CDR1 and CDR2: LNHDA, SQIVND (reference sequence). V lost 4 bases and J lost 4, with 22 bases in between. The CDR3 loop spans 17 amino acids. For the CDR3, the DNA is TGTGCCAGTAGTAAGAAGAAGGAGTGGGGGGACGGCACTGAAGCTTTCTTT. Translating it yields CASSKKKEWGDGTEAFF. The full variable domain, completed using reference TRBV19 and TRBJ1-1, is DGGITQSPKYLFRKEGQNVTLSCEQNLNHDAMYWYRQDPGQGLRLIYYSQIVNDFQKGDIAEGYSVSREKKESFPLTVTSAQKNPTAFYLCASSKKKEWGDGTEAFFGQGTRLTVV.

The CDR3 sequence: CASSSGTSEDTQYF. The DNA for the CDR3 is TGTGCCAGCAGTTCCGGGACTAGCGAAGATACGCAGTATTTT. J is TRBJ2-3 and V is TRBV28, with 10 bases aligning to TRBD2. V lost 4 bases to trimming and J lost 5 bases; unmatched junction nucleotides: 3. The CDR3 loop spans 14 amino acids. Germline CDR1 reads MDHEN; CDR2 reads SYDVKM.

The chain carries TRBV2 and TRBJ2-7; possible D gene TRBD1, 6 bases. Between the trimmed V and J ends, which lost 7 bases and 5 bases, there was a span of 12 bases. The CDR3 spans 12 residues. CDR1 is SNHLY, CDR2 FYNNEI, per germline. CDR3 DNA: TGTGCCAGCACCAGGGACATTAACGAGCAGTACTTC. This sequence encodes CASTRDINEQYF.

This clonotype was detected only a few times. In nucleotides, the CDR3 is TGCAGTGCTAGTAGGGACTGGGTCAGGGAAGCTTTCTTT. Translation gives CSASRDWVREAFF. The chain couples TRBV20-1 to TRBJ1-1; maybe TRBD1 (5 bases). The length of the CDR3 is 13 residues. The V end was cut by 3 bases, the J end by 8 bases, with 16 bases between. Germline V gene lookup returns CDR1 DFQATT and CDR2 SNEGSKA (reference sequence).